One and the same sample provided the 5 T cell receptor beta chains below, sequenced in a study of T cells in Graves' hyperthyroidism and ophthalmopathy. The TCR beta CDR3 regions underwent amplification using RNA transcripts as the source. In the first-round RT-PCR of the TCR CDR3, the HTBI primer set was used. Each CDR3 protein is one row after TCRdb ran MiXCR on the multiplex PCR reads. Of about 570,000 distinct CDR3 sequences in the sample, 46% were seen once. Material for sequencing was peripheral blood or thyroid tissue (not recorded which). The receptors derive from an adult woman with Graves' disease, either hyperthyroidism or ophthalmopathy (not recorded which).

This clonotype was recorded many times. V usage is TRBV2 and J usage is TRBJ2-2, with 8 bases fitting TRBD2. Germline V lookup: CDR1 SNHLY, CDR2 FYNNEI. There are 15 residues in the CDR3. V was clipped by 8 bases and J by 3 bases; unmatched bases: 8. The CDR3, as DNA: TGTGCCAGCGTCCTGGCGGGAGGTTACACCGGGGAGCTGTTTTTT. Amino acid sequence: CASVLAGGYTGELFF.

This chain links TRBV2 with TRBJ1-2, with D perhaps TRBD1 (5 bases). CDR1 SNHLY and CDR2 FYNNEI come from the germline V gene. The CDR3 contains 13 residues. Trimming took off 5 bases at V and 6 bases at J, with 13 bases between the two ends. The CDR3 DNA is TGTGCCAGCAGTACCGGGACTATCGATGGCTACACCTTC. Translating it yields CASSTGTIDGYTF.

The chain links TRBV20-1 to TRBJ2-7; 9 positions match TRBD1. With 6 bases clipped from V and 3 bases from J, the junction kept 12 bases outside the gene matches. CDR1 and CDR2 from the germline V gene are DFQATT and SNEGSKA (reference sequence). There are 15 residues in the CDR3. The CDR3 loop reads CSARTDRGLGYEQYF. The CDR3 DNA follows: TGCAGTGCCAGGACGGACAGGGGCCTTGGCTACGAGCAGTACTTC.

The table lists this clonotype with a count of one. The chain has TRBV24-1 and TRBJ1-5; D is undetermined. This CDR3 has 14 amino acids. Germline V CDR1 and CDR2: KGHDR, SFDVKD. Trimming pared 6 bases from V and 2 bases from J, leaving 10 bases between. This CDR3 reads CATSSGFRNQPQHF. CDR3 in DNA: TGTGCCACCAGTTCGGGTTTTCGCAATCAGCCCCAGCATTTT.

The CDR3 coding sequence is TGTGCCATCAGTGAGCTCACAGGGGGTGGCACTGAAGCTTTCTTT. Protein: CAISELTGGGTEAFF. V and J are TRBV10-3 and TRBJ1-1, with 8 bases fitting TRBD1. V dropped 2 bases and J dropped 4; count of bases not matched to a gene: 6. CDR1 ENHRY and CDR2 SYGVKD come from the germline V gene. This CDR3 has 15 residues.